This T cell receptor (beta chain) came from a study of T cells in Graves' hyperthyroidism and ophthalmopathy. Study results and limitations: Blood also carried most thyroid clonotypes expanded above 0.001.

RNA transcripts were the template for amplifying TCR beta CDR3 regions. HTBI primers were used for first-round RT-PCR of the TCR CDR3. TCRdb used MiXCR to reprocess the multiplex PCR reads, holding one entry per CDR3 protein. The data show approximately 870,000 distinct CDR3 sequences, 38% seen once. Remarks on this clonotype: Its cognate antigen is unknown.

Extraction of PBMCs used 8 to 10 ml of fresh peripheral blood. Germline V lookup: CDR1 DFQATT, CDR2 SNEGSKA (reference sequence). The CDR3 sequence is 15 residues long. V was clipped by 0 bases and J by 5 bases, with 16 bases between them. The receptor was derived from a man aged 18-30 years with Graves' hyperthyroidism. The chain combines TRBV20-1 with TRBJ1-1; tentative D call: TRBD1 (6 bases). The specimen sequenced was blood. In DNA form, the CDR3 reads TGCAGTGCTAGAGATGGTGGGGGCGGCGGTACTGAAGCTTTCTTT. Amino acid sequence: CSARDGGGGGTEAFF.